The rows below give T cell receptor beta chains drawn from one sample of a study of blood T cell repertoires in COVID-19. TCRdb's copy holds only in-frame clones and misses some; the assay was immunoSEQ multiplex PCR. The sample holds more than 300,000 clones, approximately 90% seen once. Input material: PBMCs or T cells enriched from blood (not recorded which). These receptors originate from a man between 25 and 39 years old who had recovered from COVID-19. CDR3s include the opening cysteine and the closing phenylalanine or tryptophan. A D gene is named only where the DNA matches it firmly. Only part of the rows carry a size: once, few, many, or a class if the clone is expanded.

v_gene	d_gene	abundance	j_gene	CDR3aa	CDR3nt
TRBV6-1	NA	NA	TRBJ2-7	CASSEYGSETYEQYF	TGTGCCAGCAGTGAATACGGTTCGGAGACCTACGAGCAGTACTTC
TRBV5-1	NA	NA	TRBJ2-3	CASSLDYTDTQYF	TGCGCCAGCAGCTTGGACTACACAGATACGCAGTATTTT
TRBV18	NA	NA	TRBJ1-6	CASSPGGNSGNSPLHF	TGTGCCAGCTCACCAGGGGGTAACAGCGGGAATTCACCCCTCCACTTT
TRBV14	TRBD1	NA	TRBJ1-3	CASSQLGQANSGNTIYF	TGTGCCAGCAGCCAATTAGGACAGGCCAACTCTGGAAACACCATATATTTT
TRBV5-1	NA	once	TRBJ1-4	CASSGGQLEGLNEKLFF	TGCGCCAGCAGCGGAGGACAGCTGGAAGGACTTAATGAAAAACTGTTTTTT
TRBV7-8	TRBD2	NA	TRBJ2-5	CASRGGNQETQYF	TGTGCCAGCCGGGGGGGGAACCAAGAGACCCAGTACTTC
TRBV28	TRBD1	NA	TRBJ1-2	CASSFGRGYGYTF	TGTGCCAGCAGTTTTGGCAGGGGGTATGGCTACACCTTC
TRBV3-1/TRBV3-2	TRBD2	NA	TRBJ2-7	CASSQAPSGGYEQYF	TGTGCCAGCAGCCAAGCCCCTAGCGGGGGATACGAGCAGTACTTC
TRBV3-1/TRBV3-2	NA	NA	TRBJ1-2	CASSQGLLYGYTF	TGTGCCAGCAGCCAAGGGCTGCTCTATGGCTACACCTTC
TRBV25-1	NA	NA	TRBJ2-3	CASSEGPEQSTDTQYF	TGTGCCAGCAGTGAAGGGCCAGAGCAATCGACAGATACGCAGTATTTT
TRBV5-1	NA	NA	TRBJ2-3	CASSLVGGSSTDTQYF	TGCGCCAGCAGCTTGGTTGGAGGGTCGAGCACAGATACGCAGTATTTT
TRBV27	TRBD1	NA	TRBJ2-1	CASSPGTGFNEQFF	TGTGCCAGCAGTCCAGGGACAGGGTTTAATGAGCAGTTCTTC
TRBV3-1/TRBV3-2	NA	NA	TRBJ1-5	CASSQSGSNQPQHF	TGTGCCAGCAGCCAATCAGGGAGCAATCAGCCCCAGCATTTT
TRBV10-3	TRBD1	once	TRBJ1-1	CAISPGTGLNTEAFF	TGTGCCATCAGTCCCGGGACAGGATTGAACACTGAAGCTTTCTTT
TRBV6-2/TRBV6-3	NA	few	TRBJ1-2	CASSLWMGDGYTF	TGTGCCAGCAGTCTTTGGATGGGCGATGGCTACACCTTC
TRBV18	NA	NA	TRBJ1-4	CASSPRGARGEKLFF	TGTGCCAGCTCACCACGGGGCGCGCGGGGTGAAAAACTGTTTTTT